The 31 T cell receptor beta chains listed next were all sequenced from one sample in a study of blood T cell repertoires in COVID-19. TCRdb's copy holds only in-frame clones and misses some; the assay was immunoSEQ multiplex PCR. This table has about 500,000 clones, approximately 92% appearing once. Material for sequencing was peripheral blood. The receptor set was obtained from a man in his late teens or twenties with COVID-19, enrolled during active disease.

The J gene is TRBJ1-2, the V gene TRBV5-5; D gene unclear. Germline V lookup: CDR1 SGHKS, CDR2 YYEKEE (reference sequence). CDR3 length: 12 amino acids. V shed 0 bases and J shed 8 bases, with 8 bases lying between them. The CDR3 DNA sequence: TGTGCCAGCAGCTTGGATCCTCCGGGCTACACCTTC. Translated: CASSLDPPGYTF. The full variable domain, its missing parts supplied by reference TRBV5-5 and TRBJ1-2, is DAGVTQSPTHLIKTRGQQVTLRCSPISGHKSVSWYQQVLGQGPQFIFQYYEKEERGRGNFPDRFSARQFPNYSSELNVNALLLGDSALYLCASSLDPPGYTFGSGTRLTVV.

The chain recombines TRBV5-1 with TRBJ1-1, with D maybe TRBD1 (5 bases). Germline V gives CDR1 SGHRS, CDR2 YFSETQ. V lost 3 bases and J 4 bases, leaving 13 bases between the germline ends. The CDR3 loop spans 14 amino acids. CDR3 residues: CASSSGQGGTEAFF. In nucleotides, the CDR3 is TGCGCCAGCAGCTCGGGCCAGGGAGGCACTGAAGCTTTCTTT.

This chain connects TRBV9 to TRBJ1-6; D gene uncertain. CDR1 and CDR2 (germline): SGDLS, YYNGEE. V was clipped by 0 bases and J by 6 bases, with 10 bases between them. There are 15 residues in the CDR3. The CDR3 here is CASSVERSPNSPLHF. The CDR3 DNA follows: TGTGCCAGCAGCGTAGAGAGGAGCCCTAATTCACCCCTCCACTTT.

The V gene is TRBV10-3, the J gene TRBJ2-7; perhaps TRBD1 as D (5 bases). With 2 bases removed from V and 4 bases from J, the gap between germline ends came to 12 bases. This CDR3 is 14 amino acids long. In germline, CDR1 is ENHRY, CDR2 SYGVKD. CDR3 amino acids: CAISERQGGYEQYF. DNA of the CDR3: TGTGCCATCAGTGAGCGTCAGGGTGGGTACGAGCAGTACTTC.

The rearrangement uses TRBV28 and TRBJ1-2, with D possibly TRBD1 on 5 matching bases. The length of the CDR3 is 14 residues. Germline V gene lookup returns CDR1 MDHEN and CDR2 SYDVKM. The ends were cut back, 3 bases at V and 5 bases at J, with 13 bases in the middle. CDR3 sequence reads: CASSLWGTEYGYTF. The CDR3 bases are TGTGCCAGCAGTTTGTGGGGGACTGAATATGGCTACACCTTC.

This clone was recorded only once. The chain has TRBV6-1 and TRBJ2-2, with TRBD2 as a possible D gene (6 bases). V was shortened by 2 bases and J by 3 bases, with 13 bases between the two germline ends. The germline CDR1 and CDR2 sequences are MNHNS and SASEGT. There are 16 residues in the CDR3. CDR3 coding DNA: TGTGCCAGCAGTGAATGGCTTAGCGGCCACACCGGGGAGCTGTTTTTT. Encoded protein: CASSEWLSGHTGELFF.

This clone was observed a handful of times. V gene TRBV5-4 combines with J gene TRBJ2-7; 9 nucleotides line up with TRBD1. CDR3 length: 14 amino acids. The germline CDR1 and CDR2 sequences are SGHNT and YYREEE (reference sequence). Trimming cost V 5 bases and J 1 base; bases outside gene matches: 4. The CDR3: CASRGQGISYEQYF. CDR3 coding DNA: TGTGCCAGCAGAGGACAGGGGATTTCCTACGAGCAGTACTTC.

V and J are TRBV6-5 and TRBJ2-5, with TRBD2 as a possible D gene (6 bases). V dropped 6 bases and J dropped 5 bases, with 16 bases sitting between them. The CDR3 runs to 14 residues. Looked up from germline, CDR1 is MNHEY and CDR2 is SVGAGI. The CDR3: CASSRLVASETQYF. The CDR3 DNA reads as TGTGCCAGCAGCCGACTAGTAGCCTCTGAGACCCAGTACTTC.

The chain recombines TRBV30 with TRBJ2-7; D unclear. This CDR3 contains 11 residues. V was cut by 1 base and J by 2 bases, with 3 bases left in between. Germline values: CDR1 GTSNPN, CDR2 SVGIG (reference sequence). The CDR3 is CAWSDTYEQYF. The CDR3 region has the DNA TGTGCCTGGAGTGACACCTACGAGCAGTACTTC. The full variable domain, with the rest looked up from reference TRBV30 and TRBJ2-7, is SQTIHQWPATLVQPVGSPLSLECTVEGTSNPNLYWYRQAAGRGLQLLFYSVGIGQISSEVPQNLSASRPQDRQFILSSKKLLLSDSGFYLCAWSDTYEQYFGPGTRLTVT.

The V gene is TRBV23-1, the J gene TRBJ1-4; TRBD1 might be the D (5 bases). TRBV23-1 qualifies as an ORF whose function is uncertain. Trimming removed 5 bases from V and 4 bases from J, with 14 bases in between. This CDR3 region has 15 residues. The DNA of the CDR3 is TGCGCCAGCAGTAACCCGGGGGTACTTAATGAAAAACTGTTTTTT. Protein: CASSNPGVLNEKLFF.

The V gene is TRBV19, the J gene TRBJ1-1; TRBD1 aligns across 7 bases. There are 15 residues in the CDR3. With V trimmed by 0 bases and J by 2 bases, 3 bases remained unmatched. The germline V gene encodes CDR1 LNHDA and CDR2 SQIVND (reference sequence). The CDR3 bases are TGTGCCAGTAGTATAGAAGGGACAGCCAACACTGAAGCTTTCTTT. The encoded protein is CASSIEGTANTEAFF.

CDR3 sequence reads: CASTGQGAYEQYF. CDR3 sequence (DNA): TGTGCCAGCACCGGACAGGGGGCTTACGAGCAGTACTTC. The chain carries TRBV2 and TRBJ2-7, with 11 bases identical to TRBD1. The CDR3 extends over 13 amino acids. The J segment lost 4 bases and the V segment lost 7 bases, leaving 3 bases of the junction unmatched. The germline V gene has CDR1 SNHLY and CDR2 FYNNEI.

Note on this clone: One junction end disagrees with the germline gene, perhaps due to a read error. This chain joins TRBV11-2 and TRBJ2-5; 10 bases line up with TRBD2. The CDR3 has 14 amino acids. Germline CDR1 is SGHAT and CDR2 is FQNNGV. The CDR3 nucleotides read TGTGCCAGCAGATTAGCGGGGGGTCAAGAGACCCAGTACTTC. Amino acid sequence: CASRLAGGQETQYF.

The chain carries TRBV6-5 and TRBJ1-1; D may be TRBD1 (6 bases). The CDR3 length is 13 residues. The germline V and J ends were trimmed by 7 bases and 1 base, with 10 bases remaining between them. Per germline, CDR1 MNHEY and CDR2 SVGAGI. The CDR3 nucleotides read TGTGCCAGCAAAAGGGGGGGGAACACTGAAGCTTTCTTT. It codes for CASKRGGNTEAFF.

The gene calls are TRBV27 and TRBJ2-7, with D unclear. Germline V gene sequence: CDR1 MNHEY, CDR2 SMNVEV (reference sequence). Trimming removed 5 bases from V and 6 bases from J, with 14 bases in between. The CDR3 spans 13 residues. This CDR3 is CASSTRSFFEQYF. The CDR3 DNA reads as TGTGCCAGCAGTACCCGGTCGTTCTTCGAGCAGTACTTC.

The chain joins TRBV5-1 to TRBJ1-2; 7 bases map to TRBD1. With 1 base clipped from V and 2 bases from J, the junction kept 2 bases outside the gene matches. The CDR3 consists of 14 residues. Germline loops: CDR1 SGHRS, CDR2 YFSETQ. The CDR3 coding sequence is TGCGCCAGCAGCTTGACGACAGGGAACTATGGCTACACCTTC. Translated: CASSLTTGNYGYTF.

This chain connects TRBV20-1 to TRBJ1-2, with 9 nucleotides matching TRBD1. CDR1 DFQATT and CDR2 SNEGSKA come from the germline V gene (reference sequence). This CDR3 has 14 amino acids. V trimming: 3 bases; J trimming: 8 bases; junction bases outside the gene matches: 10. As DNA, the CDR3 is TGCAGTGCTAGTAACGGGACAGGGTTGCAGGGCTACACCTTC. It is translated as CSASNGTGLQGYTF.

The chain joins TRBV15 to TRBJ2-7; 10 bases match TRBD2. Germline loops: CDR1 LNHNV, CDR2 YYDKDF (reference sequence). This CDR3 has 15 amino acids. V lost 3 bases and J lost 5; bases outside the gene matches: 7. CDR3 bases: TGTGCCACCAGCAGTTTCAGCGGGGGGGGCAACGAGCAGTACTTC. Translating gives CATSSFSGGGNEQYF.

The CDR3 loop is CASSPGSGTYEQYF. The CDR3 coding sequence is TGTGCCAGCAGCCCCGGGTCTGGCACCTACGAGCAGTACTTC. The chain joins TRBV7-9 to TRBJ2-7; D gene uncertain. V lost 5 bases to trimming and J lost 2 bases, with 13 bases between them. Germline CDR1 SEHNR, CDR2 FQNEAQ (reference sequence). The CDR3 covers 14 residues.

The chain joins TRBV6-9 to TRBJ2-7; TRBD2 agrees at 10 bases. CDR3 length: 15 residues. Trimming removed 5 bases from V and 3 bases from J; junction bases left unmatched: 7. In germline, CDR1 is MNHGY, CDR2 SVAAGI. The CDR3 here is CASSTQRGGLYEQYF. The CDR3 DNA sequence: TGTGCCAGCAGTACCCAGCGGGGGGGCCTCTACGAGCAGTACTTC.

This clone was seen only once. This chain uses TRBV9 with TRBJ2-7; 7 bases fit TRBD1. CDR1 and CDR2 from the germline V gene are SGDLS and YYNGEE. The CDR3 runs 13 residues. The V and J ends lost 3 bases and 3 bases, in that order; junction bases with no gene match: 3. The DNA of the CDR3 is TGTGCCAGCAGCGAGCGGACAGGCTACGAGCAGTACTTC. As protein: CASSERTGYEQYF.

The rearrangement uses TRBV5-4 and TRBJ2-1, with 12 bases that match TRBD2. V shed 2 bases and J 9 bases; nucleotides not matched to a gene: 3. Germline loops: CDR1 SGHNT, CDR2 YYREEE (reference sequence). The CDR3 loop spans 14 amino acids. CDR3 bases: TGTGCCAGCAGCTTAACTAGCGGGAGGATTGAGCAGTTCTTC. It translates to CASSLTSGRIEQFF.

V is TRBV12-3 or TRBV12-4 and J is TRBJ1-2; no clear D. The ends were cut back, 4 bases at V and 8 bases at J, with 8 bases in the middle. This CDR3 has 11 amino acids. The CDR3 DNA is TGTGCCAGCAGTTCAGAGAGGGGCTACACCTTC. It translates to CASSSERGYTF.

This clone is a singleton in its sample. V usage is TRBV14 and J usage is TRBJ1-6; perhaps TRBD1 as D (6 bases). CDR3 length: 16 amino acids. Trimming shortened V by 3 bases and J by 9 bases, and 18 bases separated the two germline ends. CDR1 is SGHDN, CDR2 FVKESK, per germline. This chain's CDR3 is CASSHGQWPMGSPLHF. CDR3 coding DNA: TGTGCCAGCAGCCACGGACAGTGGCCTATGGGTTCACCCCTCCACTTT.

This clone was observed once. This chain connects TRBV29-1 to TRBJ2-1, with 12 bases aligning to TRBD2. The CDR3 is 16 residues long. CDR1 SQVTM and CDR2 ANQGSEA come from the germline V gene. The V and J ends lost 3 bases and 6 bases, in that order; junction bases with no gene match: 9. The DNA for the CDR3 is TGCAGCGTTGAGGGGGGTTCTAGCGGGAGGGCCAATGAGCAGTTCTTC. The encoded protein is CSVEGGSSGRANEQFF.

The chain uses TRBV11-3 and TRBJ2-4; D unclear. The ends were cut back, 8 bases at V and 1 base at J, with 12 bases in the middle. There are 14 residues in the CDR3. CDR1 and CDR2 (germline): SGHNT, YENEEA. Written as DNA, the CDR3 is TGTGCCAGCTCTGTAGTCCGGGCCAAAAACATTCAGTACTTC. This translates into CASSVVRAKNIQYF.

The CDR3 DNA reads as TGTGCCTGGACGGGGGCCGGGGAGCTGTTTTTT. Translation: CAWTGAGELFF. The chain links TRBV30 to TRBJ2-2; D perhaps matches TRBD2 (6 bases). This CDR3 has 11 amino acids. Germline V gene lookup returns CDR1 GTSNPN and CDR2 SVGIG (reference sequence). Trimming left V 4 bases short and J 6 bases short, with 6 bases between.

This chain links TRBV7-7 with TRBJ2-1, with TRBD1 identical over 7 bases. This CDR3 comprises 15 residues. The ends lost 1 base at V and 3 bases at J; junction bases unmatched: 3. CDR1 SSHAT and CDR2 FNYEAQ come from the germline V gene (reference sequence). The CDR3 nucleotides read TGTGCCAGCAGCTTAGGGCAGGGGGACTACAATGAGCAGTTCTTC. Protein sequence: CASSLGQGDYNEQFF.

The rearrangement links TRBV3-1 (or the pseudogene TRBV3-2) to TRBJ2-5, with D uncertain. V dropped 2 bases and J dropped 1 base, with 11 bases sitting between them. In germline, CDR1 is LGHDT, CDR2 YNNKEL (reference sequence). This CDR3 has 15 amino acids. The CDR3 region has the DNA TGTGCCAGCAGCCAAATGGCGCAGGTCCAAGAGACCCAGTACTTC. Protein sequence: CASSQMAQVQETQYF.

The chain employs TRBV4-1 and TRBJ1-1, with D unresolved. The CDR3 loop spans 16 amino acids. The germline CDR1 and CDR2 sequences are MGHRA and YSYEKL. V lost 0 bases and J 4 bases, leaving 15 bases between the germline ends. This CDR3 is CASSQDLGGLGTEAFF. The CDR3 DNA follows: TGCGCCAGCAGCCAAGATTTAGGAGGGCTTGGCACTGAAGCTTTCTTT.

J is TRBJ2-1 and V is TRBV29-1; 8 bases align to TRBD1. CDR3 size: 13 residues. V lost 1 base, J lost 12 bases, and 8 bases stayed unmatched. Per germline, CDR1 SQVTM and CDR2 ANQGSEA. The CDR3 region has the DNA TGCAGCGTTGAAGGGACAGGGCGGTGGATGCAGTTCTTC. This translates into CSVEGTGRWMQFF.